This entry lists 2 T cell receptor beta chains sequenced from one sample in a study of T cells in Graves' hyperthyroidism and ophthalmopathy. RNA transcripts served as the template for amplifying TCR beta CDR3 regions. The HTBI primer set drove a first-round RT-PCR of the TCR CDR3. TCRdb passed the multiplex PCR reads through MiXCR, listing each CDR3 protein once. Of around 350,000 distinct CDR3 sequences in the sample, 15% to 20% are singletons; the top ten hold around 3.4%. Sequencing was carried out using blood. The receptor source for this set is a woman in her late teens or twenties with Graves' hyperthyroidism.

This clonotype was counted at least ten times. J is TRBJ2-7 and V is TRBV30, with D possibly being TRBD2 (7 bases). This CDR3 has 17 residues. CDR1 and CDR2 (germline): GTSNPN, SVGIG (reference sequence). The V end lost 0 bases, the J end lost 3 bases, and 21 bases lay between the germline ends. The CDR3 here is CAWSVPFGGQGVYEQYF. For the CDR3, the DNA is TGTGCCTGGAGTGTACCGTTCGGGGGGCAGGGTGTCTACGAGCAGTACTTC.

This clonotype has ten or more counts. The chain carries TRBV6-1 and TRBJ1-2; 9 bases map to TRBD1. Per germline, CDR1 MNHNS and CDR2 SASEGT. V was pared by 3 bases and J by 5 bases, with 4 bases of the junction left unmatched. This CDR3 has 14 amino acids. The CDR3 loop reads CASSDPGQGYGYTF. As DNA, the CDR3 is TGTGCCAGCAGTGATCCGGGACAGGGATATGGCTACACCTTC.